The 22 T cell receptor beta chains presented below share a single source sample, sequenced in a study of shared clonotypes between healthy human individuals. Profiled with immunoSEQ multiplex PCR; TCRdb holds only in-frame clones, not every one. The repertoire consists of about 2.3 million clones, with roughly 93% occurring once and the leading ten covering under 0.45%. The sequencing input was naive CD4+ T cells from PBMCs. Subset: CD45RA+ positively selected. The origin of the receptors is a man aged 18 to 30 in good health. Some clones in this sample may be carry-over from other donors' samples.

As concerns this clone: Other nucleotide sequences in the sample specify the same CDR3. This chain joins TRBV5-4 and TRBJ2-7, with 9 positions matching TRBD1. The J segment lost 2 bases and the V segment lost 0 bases, leaving 3 bases of the junction unmatched. The CDR3 runs to 15 residues. The V gene's germline CDR1 is SGHNT and CDR2 YYREEE (reference sequence). This chain's CDR3 is CASSLGGQGTYEQYF. DNA for the CDR3: TGTGCCAGCAGCTTGGGTGGACAGGGGACCTACGAGCAGTACTTC.

The chain links TRBV28 to TRBJ2-3, with TRBD1 identical over 9 bases. The CDR3 extends over 16 amino acids. Germline loops: CDR1 MDHEN, CDR2 SYDVKM. Unmatched junction bases numbered 11, after V lost 6 bases and J lost 4 bases. CDR3 in DNA: TGTGCCAGCAGGCCCCCGCGGGGACAGGGCCCAGATACGCAGTATTTT. Translating gives CASRPPRGQGPDTQYF.

The chain uses TRBV7-2 and TRBJ2-7, with a weak D call TRBD1 (5 bases). The V gene's germline CDR1 is SGHTA and CDR2 FQGNSA. This CDR3 spans 15 amino acids. Trimming pared 2 bases from V and 6 bases from J, leaving 17 bases between. Here the CDR3 DNA reads TGTGCCAGCAGCTTACCTCAGGGTTTGAGATCCGAGCAGTACTTC. Its translation is CASSLPQGLRSEQYF.

This clone was detected only once. The V and J genes are TRBV5-4 and TRBJ1-1; D is perhaps TRBD1 (5 bases). CDR1 and CDR2 from the germline V gene are SGHNT and YYREEE (reference sequence). Trimming stripped 1 base from V and 3 bases from J, with 7 bases between. The CDR3 totals 13 residues. CDR3 coding DNA: TGTGCCAGCAGCTTGAGAGGGGACACTGAAGCTTTCTTT. This gives the protein CASSLRGDTEAFF.

V is TRBV7-2 and J is TRBJ1-2; D uncertain. V shed 1 base and J shed 5 bases, with 11 bases lying between them. The CDR3 has 14 residues. CDR1 is SGHTA, CDR2 FQGNSA, per germline. CDR3 sequence reads: CASSLGAGRYGYTF. The DNA for the CDR3 is TGTGCCAGCAGCTTAGGGGCAGGTCGGTATGGCTACACCTTC.

The chain carries TRBV5-1 and TRBJ2-2; D may be TRBD1 (6 bases). With 4 bases removed from V and 6 bases from J, the gap between germline ends came to 10 bases. The CDR3 extends over 13 amino acids. CDR1 and CDR2 (germline): SGHRS, YFSETQ. CDR3 amino acids: CASSPGTSGELFF. Here the CDR3 DNA reads TGCGCCAGCAGCCCGGGGACATCCGGGGAGCTGTTTTTT. Full variable domain (rest looked up from reference TRBV5-1 and TRBJ2-2): KAGVTQTPRYLIKTRGQQVTLSCSPISGHRSVSWYQQTPGQGLQFLFEYFSETQRNKGNFPGRFSGRQFSNSRSEMNVSTLELGDSALYLCASSPGTSGELFFGEGSRLTVL.

The chain couples TRBV6-5 to TRBJ2-1; 11 positions match TRBD1. The germline V gene has CDR1 MNHEY and CDR2 SVGAGI. J was trimmed by 8 bases and V by 8 bases; bases with no gene match: 8. The CDR3 loop spans 14 amino acids. The CDR3, as DNA: TGTGCCAGCGTGAGGGGACAGGGGGTCTATGAGCAGTTCTTC. Amino acid sequence: CASVRGQGVYEQFF.

The rearrangement links TRBV28 to TRBJ2-1, with 15 bases that match TRBD2. The CDR3 length is 20 residues. V shed 1 base, J shed 1 base, and the junction held 8 bases outside the gene matches. Germline values: CDR1 MDHEN, CDR2 SYDVKM. CDR3 protein: CASSLLGGLAGGRSYNEQFF. The CDR3 DNA follows: TGTGCCAGCAGTTTATTAGGAGGACTAGCGGGAGGGAGGTCCTACAATGAGCAGTTCTTC. Based on the CDR3 plus reference TRBV28 and TRBJ2-1, the full variable domain is DVKVTQSSRYLVKRTGEKVFLECVQDMDHENMFWYRQDPGLGLRLIYFSYDVKMKEKGDIPEGYSVSREKKERFSLILESASTNQTSMYLCASSLLGGLAGGRSYNEQFFGPGTRLTVL.

The rearrangement uses TRBV7-3 and TRBJ2-2; no definite D call. The V end was cut by 5 bases, the J end by 4 bases, with 11 bases between. The CDR3 consists of 14 residues. CDR1 and CDR2 from the germline V gene are SGHTA and FQGTGA. The CDR3 region is CASSPLLGTGELFF. For the CDR3, the DNA is TGTGCCAGCAGCCCCCTTCTTGGCACCGGGGAGCTGTTTTTT.

The genes are TRBV7-3 and TRBJ2-3, with 16 bases identical to TRBD2. The CDR3 has 20 residues. J lost 0 bases, V lost 2 bases, and 8 bases had no gene match. Germline lookup yields CDR1 SGHTA and CDR2 FQGTGA. In DNA, the CDR3 is TGTGCCAGCAGCTTATTAGGAGGGACTAGCGGGAGGGCCAGCACAGATACGCAGTATTTT. This codes for CASSLLGGTSGRASTDTQYF.

The V gene is TRBV15, the J gene TRBJ1-3; D not certain. The CDR3 extends over 13 amino acids. V lost 4 bases to trimming and J lost 9 bases, with 13 bases between them. Germline V CDR1 and CDR2: LNHNV, YYDKDF (reference sequence). Here the CDR3 DNA reads TGTGCCACCAGCATGAACCGGCAGAGCACCATATATTTT. Its protein product is CATSMNRQSTIYF.

The chain is built from TRBV28 and TRBJ2-7; D is ambiguous. The CDR3 extends over 12 amino acids. The germline V and J ends were trimmed by 2 bases and 6 bases, with 8 bases remaining between them. Germline V CDR1 and CDR2: MDHEN, SYDVKM. The CDR3 bases are TGTGCCAGCAGTTTACCCCGAGGCGAGCAGTACTTC. Protein sequence: CASSLPRGEQYF.

The chain uses TRBV2 and TRBJ2-7, with 7 positions matching TRBD1. CDR3 size: 11 residues. After removal of 5 bases from V and 9 bases from J, the junction contained 4 bases not matched to a gene. Germline CDR1 and CDR2: SNHLY and FYNNEI. The CDR3 spells CASSRQGPQYF. The DNA for the CDR3 is TGTGCCAGCAGTAGACAGGGCCCGCAGTACTTC.

This chain uses TRBV7-2 with TRBJ2-1; 8 bases align to TRBD2. In germline, CDR1 is SGHTA, CDR2 FQGNSA. This CDR3 has 16 residues. The V gene end was trimmed by 0 bases and the J gene end by 8 bases; junction bases not matched to a gene: 9. CDR3: CASSLAAQREFDEQFF. In DNA, the CDR3 is TGTGCCAGCAGCTTAGCGGCCCAGCGGGAGTTCGATGAGCAGTTCTTC.

The chain recombines TRBV6-5 with TRBJ1-3; D possibly corresponds to TRBD1 (5 bases). Germline V gene sequence: CDR1 MNHEY, CDR2 SVGAGI. The ends were cut back, 2 bases at V and 4 bases at J, with 12 bases in the middle. The CDR3 has 15 amino acids. The CDR3 DNA sequence: TGTGCCAGCAGTTACGACGGGGGTGGGGGAAACACCATATATTTT. Its protein product is CASSYDGGGGNTIYF.

This clone was seen more than once but under ten times. This chain links TRBV20-1 with TRBJ1-1; D is perhaps TRBD1 (5 bases). This CDR3 has 11 residues. Looked up from germline, CDR1 is DFQATT and CDR2 is SNEGSKA (reference sequence). The CDR3 sequence: CRGAFGTEAFF. CDR3 coding DNA: TGCAGAGGGGCGTTTGGCACTGAAGCTTTCTTT.

The gene calls are TRBV5-1 and TRBJ2-1; tentatively, D is TRBD2 (6 bases). The ends were cut back, 4 bases at V and 4 bases at J, with 21 bases in the middle. The germline V gene encodes CDR1 SGHRS and CDR2 YFSETQ. The CDR3 is 17 residues long. The CDR3 DNA sequence: TGCGCCAGCAGCATACCATTAGCAGCGGGTACATACAATGAGCAGTTCTTC. It translates to CASSIPLAAGTYNEQFF.

This sequence joins TRBV7-7 and TRBJ2-2; D call uncertain. The germline CDR1 and CDR2 sequences are SSHAT and FNYEAQ (reference sequence). The CDR3 contains 13 residues. Trimming took 5 bases from V and 6 from J, leaving 10 bases between them. The CDR3 DNA reads TGTGCCAGCAGCCCCTCCGTGGCCGGGGAGCTGTTTTTT. Translating gives CASSPSVAGELFF.

This sequence joins TRBV15 and TRBJ1-2; D gene ambiguous. CDR3 length equals 15 residues. Germline V CDR1 and CDR2: LNHNV, YYDKDF (reference sequence). The germline V and J ends were trimmed by 0 bases and 8 bases, with 16 bases remaining between them. Here the CDR3 reads CATSRDWQDPRGYTF. The CDR3 DNA sequence: TGTGCCACCAGCAGAGATTGGCAGGACCCTAGGGGCTACACCTTC.

The CDR3 DNA sequence: TGTGCCAGCAGAGGGTCGGGACAGGGGGCCTACGAGCAGTACTTC. This gives the protein CASRGSGQGAYEQYF. This chain joins TRBV5-6 and TRBJ2-7; TRBD1 agrees at 11 bases. This CDR3 is 15 amino acids long. V trimming: 5 bases; J trimming: 2 bases; junction bases outside the gene matches: 6. Germline lookup yields CDR1 SGHDT and CDR2 YYEEEE.

On this clone: Other DNA sequences of this sample code for an identical CDR3. The chain employs TRBV19 and TRBJ1-3; no clear D. Trimming left V 6 bases short and J 4 bases short, with 4 bases between. CDR3 length: 11 amino acids. Germline lookup yields CDR1 LNHDA and CDR2 SQIVND (reference sequence). CDR3 nucleotides: TGTGCCAGTAGAACGGGAAACACCATATATTTT. Encoded protein: CASRTGNTIYF. Full variable domain (rest looked up from reference TRBV19 and TRBJ1-3): DGGITQSPKYLFRKEGQNVTLSCEQNLNHDAMYWYRQDPGQGLRLIYYSQIVNDFQKGDIAEGYSVSREKKESFPLTVTSAQKNPTAFYLCASRTGNTIYFGEGSWLTVV.

Here the CDR3 DNA reads TGTGCTAGTGGTTTGTCTCGGGGGGTCAGGGGGCCGGATGAGCAGTTCTTC. Amino acids: CASGLSRGVRGPDEQFF. The chain recombines TRBV12-5 with TRBJ2-1, with D perhaps TRBD1 (8 bases). This CDR3 contains 17 residues. V was pared by 2 bases and J by 8 bases, with 22 bases between. Germline V gene data show CDR1 as LGHNT and CDR2 as FRNRAP.